The source of this T cell receptor beta chain is a study of blood T cell repertoires in COVID-19. For the study at large: Sources were T cells, B-cell-depleted T cells, or PBMCs; the material itself was cDNA or gDNA.

The data were produced by immunoSEQ multiplex PCR, yet TCRdb's version contains in-frame clones alone and is incomplete. The sample lists over 300,000 clones, nearly 90% seen once, with less than 6% in the top ten. CDR1 LNHDA and CDR2 SQIVND come from the germline V gene (reference sequence). This CDR3 is built from 14 residues. V gave up 7 bases and J gave up 0 bases, with 10 bases separating them. What was sequenced was PBMCs or T cells enriched from blood (not recorded which). This TCR was sampled from a woman younger than 45 who had recovered from COVID-19. The J gene is TRBJ1-3, the V gene TRBV19; no clear D. The CDR3 coding sequence is TGTGCCAGTACGGGAAGCGCCTCTGGAAACACCATATATTTT. Amino acids: CASTGSASGNTIYF.